The source of this T cell receptor (beta chain) is a study of OX40 agonist ivuxolimab in advanced cancers. CDR3 size: 16 residues. Per the germline V gene, CDR1 is SGHNT and CDR2 is YYREEE (reference sequence). Profiling relied on immunoSEQ multiplex PCR, and the TCRdb table lists in-frame clones only, not all of them. The table records about 82,000 clones, around 83% of them present only once. This specimen was CD4+ or CD8+ T cells sorted from blood, taken in a trial of the OX40 agonist ivuxolimab. This receptor was obtained from an adult with an advanced solid tumor such as melanoma, head and neck, liver or kidney cancer. J is TRBJ2-5 and V is TRBV5-4; 11 bases fit TRBD1. The DNA end lines up better with TRBJ2-7; the J call may be wrong. The CDR3 sequence: CASSPRTGGLTYEQYF. As DNA, the CDR3 is TGTGCCAGCAGCCCAAGGACAGGGGGCCTCACCTACGAGCAGTACTTC.